These T cell receptor beta chains were read from a single sample in a study of Ad26.COV2.S vaccination and SARS-CoV-2 variants. Sequenced by immunoSEQ multiplex PCR; TCRdb stores in-frame clones only, minus some. Among hundreds of thousands of clones listed, 86% were seen once. The sample in question was peripheral blood, obtained in a trial of Ad26.COV2.S vaccine versus placebo. The receptors stem from a person between 18 and 60 years old who received the Ad26.COV2.S COVID-19 vaccine or a placebo. CDR3s leave out the opening cysteine and the closing phenylalanine or tryptophan. Size values are once, few and many counts, or a class for expanded clones, and some rows have none.

v_gene | abundance | CDR3aa
TRBV3-1/TRBV3-2 | . | ASSPSGTPTDTQY
TRBV25-1 | . | ASSEGADTEAF
TRBV5-1 | . | ASSLEGSGNTIY
TRBV2 | . | ASSGQGQKAF
TRBV12-3/TRBV12-4 | . | ASSSGYEQY
TRBV30 | . | AWSLWTNEQF
TRBV28 | once | ASGDRGLRGYGYT
TRBV6-5 | . | ASKRDRDNSPLH
TRBV28 | . | ASSLGREYEQY
TRBV4-1 | once | ASSQSLSEQF
TRBV6-5 | . | ASAVEGKNSPLH
TRBV28 | . | ASRGQNPATEAF
TRBV10-2 | . | ASSPRHGTSGGARGNEQF
TRBV7-2 | . | ASSPSLGSLSYEQY
TRBV11-2 | . | ASSWASGSNEQF
TRBV7-2 | . | ASSRDSTSSYEQY
TRBV5-8 | . | ASSIFGTGTPGYT
TRBV5-4 | . | ASSLGLKAEQF
TRBV28 | . | ASSTIVTNEKLF
TRBV19 | . | ASSSGDPPTQY
TRBV5-1 | . | ASSLGSGGPSNEQF
TRBV5-1 | . | ASSLGQGAWEQY
TRBV11-2 | . | ASSSATSGGLPEQF
TRBV5-1 | . | ASSLGVGGQGSTDTQY
TRBV30 | once | AWSTGGVQPQH
TRBV7-2 | . | ASSLADRGRAFT
TRBV7-2 | . | ASSLWAGSGNTIY
TRBV29-1 | few | SVEEGAAEQY
TRBV3-1/TRBV3-2 | . | ASSQVKYEQY
TRBV7-9 | . | ASSFPRTGVWEAF
TRBV7-9 | many | ASSLGWGDLEEQY
TRBV28 | . | ASSGTGPYEQY
TRBV10-3 | . | AISEGVALSADTQY
TRBV13 | . | ASSSTGTGRNNEQF
TRBV9 | . | ASSGGSSGNTEAF
TRBV7-2 | . | ASSLDTGELF
TRBV28 | . | ASSLVLAGVDTQY
TRBV18 | . | ASSPPYREDIQY
TRBV3-1/TRBV3-2 | . | ASSQGGTGGGYT
TRBV3-1/TRBV3-2 | once | ASRAAGGVTGELF
TRBV28 | . | ASSSDRGQQPQH
TRBV19 | . | ASSDDRGSYEQY
TRBV7-2 | . | ASTTDHSYEQY
TRBV28 | . | ASSPREPFAEAF
TRBV29-1 | many | SANLEPGGTEAF
TRBV28 | . | ASSDTPAGKGWTEAF
TRBV6-6 | once | ASSWDRSFNQPQH
TRBV19 | . | ASSGRWGSSGNTIY
TRBV6-2/TRBV6-3 | . | ASSYSWWGGTGNEQF
TRBV6-6 | . | ASSYPSGNHGYT
TRBV3-1/TRBV3-2 | . | ASSQTQGAQGYT
TRBV2 | once | ASTPDRALNYGYT
TRBV19 | . | ASSIAGMNTEAF